The entry below describes one T cell receptor (beta chain). Its antigen remains unidentified. Primers for the PCR totalled 60 Vbeta and 13 Jbeta. Assay used: immunoSEQ multiplex PCR; TCRdb lists only in-frame clones, some missing. The repertoire includes fewer than 40,000 clones, roughly 79% of them detected once, and roughly 8.8% sits in the top ten. These data come from a study of cytomegalovirus exposure and HLA in healthy donors. Study conclusions and caveats: TCR beta chain V- and J-gene trimming was linked, in a later analysis, to a missense variant in DCLRE1C. There were some public TCRs occurring in many donors, but most TCR sequences were rare. In vitro, a few CMV-associated chains proved specific for CMV antigens.

Unmatched junction bases numbered 5, after V lost 1 base and J lost 2 bases. The CDR3 extends over 17 amino acids. Germline V gives CDR1 LGHNA, CDR2 YNFKEQ. The J gene is TRBJ2-1, the V gene TRBV4-2; TRBD1 matches 10 bases. The TCR comes from a woman aged 40 to 50 in good health and CMV-seronegative. Specimen: PBMCs. CDR3 nucleotides: TGTGCCAGCAGCCAAGGTCAGGGGACAGGGGCCTACAATGAGCAGTTCTTC. It translates to CASSQGQGTGAYNEQFF.